Sequencing of this T cell receptor beta chain was carried out in a study of response to subunit inactivated influenza vaccine. Study-level results: New T cells are recruited in small numbers by each seasonal influenza vaccination, according to the authors' suggestion.

CDR1 SGHVS and CDR2 FQNEAQ come from the germline V gene. The length of the CDR3 is 16 residues. V gave up 6 bases and J gave up 6 bases, with 21 bases separating them. In TCRdb, the RT-PCR reads were re-called with MiXCR into one record per CDR3 protein. This sample has 500,000 or so distinct CDR3 sequences; about a tenth occur once, and the top ten carry 12%. Concerning this clonotype itself: Its antigen remains unidentified.

The input for sequencing was PBMCs from blood, taken roughly 45 days after vaccination. The source is a man between 50 and 59 years old who received an inactivated influenza vaccine. The chain carries TRBV7-8 and TRBJ2-1, with unresolved D. In DNA, the CDR3 is TGTGCCAGCAGATTTCCTGGTGGCAGCCTGCTCAATGAGCAGTTCTTC. The encoded protein is CASRFPGGSLLNEQFF. Drawing the rest from reference TRBV7-8 and TRBJ2-1, the complete variable domain is GAGVSQSPRYKVAKRGQDVALRCDPISGHVSLFWYQQALGQGPEFLTYFQNEAQLDKSGLPSDRFFAERPEGSVSTLKIQRTQQEDSAVYLCASRFPGGSLLNEQFFGPGTRLTVL.